The next 9 T cell receptor beta chains were all read from a single sample in a study of cytomegalovirus exposure and HLA in healthy donors. The primer mix had 60 Vbeta and 13 Jbeta primers. This table comes from immunoSEQ multiplex PCR, and its TCRdb copy is limited to in-frame clones, with some not included. The table has roughly 100,000 clones, 78% seen once. Sample: PBMCs. These receptors were taken from a woman in her 40s in good health and CMV-seronegative.

V usage is TRBV6-6 and J usage is TRBJ1-1; no clear D. The V and J ends lost 5 bases and 6 bases respectively, with 16 bases between them. The CDR3 consists of 14 residues. In germline, CDR1 is MNHNY, CDR2 SVGAGI (reference sequence). The CDR3 loop is CASSKTGILPEAFF. The CDR3 DNA follows: TGTGCCAGCAGTAAGACCGGGATTCTTCCTGAAGCTTTCTTT.

The V and J genes are TRBV6-5 and TRBJ1-1; D might be TRBD1 (6 bases). In germline, CDR1 is MNHEY, CDR2 SVGAGI. V lost 6 bases and J lost 3, with 14 bases in between. The CDR3 length is 14 residues. For the CDR3, the DNA is TGTGCCAGCAGCTTCCCCGGGGGGCACACTGAAGCTTTCTTT. Its translation: CASSFPGGHTEAFF.

The chain is built from TRBV15 and TRBJ1-2; 7 bases line up with TRBD1. The junction had 8 bases not matched to a gene; V was cut back by 5 bases and J by 8 bases. CDR1 LNHNV and CDR2 YYDKDF come from the germline V gene (reference sequence). The CDR3 runs 13 residues. Here the CDR3 DNA reads TGTGCCACCAGCCCAGACAGGGTTGAGGGCTACACCTTC. Its protein product is CATSPDRVEGYTF.

The chain employs TRBV28 and TRBJ2-5, with a weak D call TRBD2 (6 bases). Germline V gives CDR1 MDHEN, CDR2 SYDVKM. Trimming took off 6 bases at V and 1 base at J, with 12 bases between the two ends. This CDR3 is 14 amino acids long. CDR3 DNA sequence: TGTGCCAGCAGCTCGGGCGGGACCCAAGAGACCCAGTACTTC. Its translation is CASSSGGTQETQYF.

The chain couples TRBV28 to TRBJ2-3; D may be TRBD2 (5 bases). CDR3 length equals 15 residues. Looked up from germline, CDR1 is MDHEN and CDR2 is SYDVKM. The V gene lost 10 bases and the J gene lost 3 bases, with 20 bases spanning the gap. CDR3 in amino acids: CAIKRDPVRTDTQYF. The CDR3 nucleotides read TGTGCCATCAAGAGGGATCCGGTGAGAACAGATACGCAGTATTTT.

This clone came up a few times. The J gene is TRBJ2-3, the V gene TRBV5-1, with TRBD2 identical over 9 bases. Germline V gene data show CDR1 as SGHRS and CDR2 as YFSETQ. This CDR3 is 18 amino acids long. With 3 bases clipped from V and 4 bases from J, the junction kept 15 bases outside the gene matches. The CDR3 sequence is CASSWTGTSNRGADTQYF. CDR3 bases: TGCGCCAGCAGCTGGACCGGGACTAGCAATCGGGGGGCAGATACGCAGTATTTT.

The genes are TRBV6-6 and TRBJ2-7, with TRBD1 matching over 7 bases. Germline assignment: CDR1 MNHNY and CDR2 SVGAGI (reference sequence). The CDR3 is made up of 14 amino acids. V was clipped by 4 bases and J by 5 bases; unmatched bases: 8. Here the CDR3 reads CASSSTGYSHEQYF. CDR3 nucleotide sequence: TGTGCCAGCAGTTCGACAGGGTATAGCCACGAGCAGTACTTC.

This clone was counted only a few times. V gene TRBV29-1 combines with J gene TRBJ1-1; D perhaps matches TRBD1 (5 bases). The CDR3 has 13 residues. Per the germline V gene, CDR1 is SQVTM and CDR2 is ANQGSEA. The germline V and J ends were trimmed by 0 bases and 5 bases, with 10 bases remaining between them. The CDR3 reads CSVEDRAGTEAFF. In DNA form, the CDR3 reads TGCAGCGTTGAAGACAGGGCAGGTACTGAAGCTTTCTTT.

This clone appeared a few times. The rearrangement uses TRBV2 and TRBJ1-4; D is uncertain. The V and J ends lost 6 bases and 3 bases respectively, with 11 bases between them. Germline V CDR1 and CDR2: SNHLY, FYNNEI. The CDR3 extends over 14 amino acids. CDR3 region: CASSQTGANEKLFF. In nucleotides, the CDR3 is TGTGCCAGCAGCCAGACTGGTGCTAATGAAAAACTGTTTTTT. Using reference TRBV2 and TRBJ1-4 for the parts outside the CDR3, the full variable domain is EPEVTQTPSHQVTQMGQEVILRCVPISNHLYFYWYRQILGQKVEFLVSFYNNEISEKSEIFDDQFSVERPDGSNFTLKIRSTKLEDSAMYFCASSQTGANEKLFFGSGTQLSVL.